This TCR beta chain was observed in a study of Ad26.COV2.S vaccination and SARS-CoV-2 variants (dated by TCRdb to 2020 to 2023). Study-wide context: Donors in the vaccine arm were drawn from COV1001, a phase I-IIa trial of Ad26.COV2.S in healthy adults that was multicentre, randomized, double-blind and placebo-controlled. Investigators did not know the trial group allocation while performing experiments and assessing outcomes. Sequencing of the TCRbeta repertoire served to evaluate the specificity and breadth of SARS-CoV-2-reactive T cell receptors following Ad26.COV2.S vaccination. Ad26.COV2.S was administered intramuscularly at a dose of 5x10^10 or 1x10^11 viral particles, either as one shot or as two shots given 56 days apart. Participants in the trial were split at random into five groups of five each, receiving low-dose or high-dose Ad26.COV2.S once or twice, or else placebo on both occasions. The TCR-sequenced set comprised approximately 30 samples: around 20 Ad26.COV2.S vaccine recipients, 5 placebo recipients and 8 SARS-CoV-2 convalescent individuals. The research as a whole found: The authors noted that total T cell responses may have been underestimated by the TCR breadth and depth analyses. After vaccination, substantial breadth of spike-specific CD8+ and CD4+ T cell responses was reported. The study lacked the statistical power to compare responses across vaccine doses or regimens. Non-spike TCR breadth was comparable between vaccine and placebo recipients, consistent with the vaccine containing only spike. Ad26.COV2.S recipients had higher spike-specific TCR breadth than placebo recipients (P = 0.0014).

The CDR3 contains 14 residues, cysteine and phenylalanine counted. Just the 42-base CDR3 DNA is kept, in frame starting at base 1. The germline V gene (reference sequence) sets CDR1 to SGHNT and CDR2 to YYREEE. Germline trimming: 4 bases from V, 8 bases from J; junction bases outside gene matches: 8. What the treatment or condition label conveys for this sample: over 15 received Ad26.COV2.S at low or high dose, single or two shots; about 5 received placebo; per-sample allocation not given. Repertoires of vaccine and placebo recipients were sequenced from samples taken on day 63 after the first injection. In Cohort 1b, more than 20 adults aged 18-55 years were enrolled at a single site in Boston, USA, between 29 July and 7 August 2020. Ad26.COV2.S consisted of a replication-incompetent adenovirus type 26 vector by which a prefusion-stabilized SARS-CoV-2 spike protein from the original Wuhan strain was expressed.

The immunoSEQ Assay was used to sequence TCRbeta CDR3 regions. After extraction, genomic DNA underwent amplification by bias-controlled multiplex PCR, followed by high-throughput sequencing. On the authors' methods: To quantify the absolute abundance of every unique TCRbeta CDR3 region, sequences were collapsed and filtered. T cell fraction was estimated by normalizing TCRbeta template counts to usable DNA, which was measured by amplifying reference genes present in all nucleated cells. Repertoire TCRs were annotated as SARS-CoV-2-specific by exact matching of V gene, CDR3 amino acid sequence and J gene to a known reactive TCR set. The reference SARS-CoV-2 TCR set was obtained from MIRA and was filtered for enrichment in COVID-19-positive ImmuneCODE repertoires, whereby public or cross-reactive TCRs were removed. Using the MIRA antigens, annotated TCRs were further analysed by specific ORF or by position within an ORF. Breadth was defined as annotated unique rearrangements over total unique productive rearrangements; depth was the summed frequency of those rearrangements. Two-sided Wilcoxon rank-sum tests were used to compare TCR breadth between groups. The table was pulled from immuneACCESS by TCRdb, which kept in-frame rearrangements only. Such tables lose some clones; where checked, under half of the loss comes from unresolved V genes, and the rest has no known cause. D and trimming come from the DNA, and the V and J calls and clone size come from that table. The sample data list hundreds of thousands of clones, and about 89% of these were observed just once. The ten largest clones capture approximately 1.5% of the sample.

A remark on this clone: It lacks a known antigen. No per-base quality is available; no much larger clone lies one base away.

The sample in question was peripheral blood, obtained in a trial of Ad26.COV2.S vaccine versus placebo. The TCR was taken from a person aged 18 to 59 who received the Ad26.COV2.S COVID-19 vaccine or a placebo. The receptor chain draws on TRBV5-4 and TRBJ2-4; TRBD1 lines up with 8 middle nucleotides. The encoded CDR3 is CASSLGLQGDIQYF. The DNA sequence reads TGTGCCAGCAGCCTCGGCTTACAGGGGGACATTCAGTACTTC. The entire variable domain, with the stretches around the CDR3 drawn from the reference TRBV5-4 and TRBJ2-4 proteins, is ETGVTQSPTHLIKTRGQQVTLRCSSQSGHNTVSWYQQALGQGPQFIFQYYREEENGRGNFPPRFSGLQFPNYSSELNVNALELDDSALYLCASSLGLQGDIQYFGAGTRLSVL.